Listed here is a single TCR beta chain. In the original analysis: Quantification of nucleated cells was approximated via reference gene primer amplification. Clones were sequenced by immunoSEQ multiplex PCR, and TCRdb holds only the in-frame ones, with some missing. V and J calls and clone size follow that table, whereas D and trimming were derived from the DNA. The data show under 250,000 clones, with over 70% seen just once and 7% to 10% held by the top ten. The data originate from a study of blood T cell repertoires in COVID-19. In the study overall: There were acute and convalescent COVID-19 samples, and they came from the United States, Italy and Spain. The analysed material was cDNA or gDNA that came from T cells, B-cell-depleted T cells, or PBMCs.

The V gene end was trimmed by 3 bases and the J gene end by 8 bases; junction bases not matched to a gene: 11. There are 16 residues in the CDR3. Germline V gene lookup returns CDR1 SEHNR and CDR2 FQNEAQ (reference sequence). The TCR originated in a woman aged 50 to 60 with acute or convalescent COVID-19. This chain links TRBV7-9 with TRBJ2-1, with 9 nucleotides matching TRBD2. Input material: peripheral blood. CDR3 sequence reads: CASSFFAGGPFYEQFF. The CDR3 region has the DNA TGTGCCAGCAGCTTTTTCGCGGGAGGGCCGTTCTATGAGCAGTTCTTC.